This T cell receptor beta chain stems from a study of cytomegalovirus exposure and HLA in healthy donors. The study's findings and limits: In a later analysis, across HLA loci, associated TCR counts were highest for DRB1, lowest for HLA-C. It emerged from a later analysis that several of the most significant clusters appeared to be linked to common viral pathogens. Researchers had no immune exposure information except CMV serostatus available.

PCR involved 60 Vbeta and 13 Jbeta primers. In the original workflow: Unique TCR beta chains numbered 80 million to 95 million in a later analysis, with 10 million to 14 million shared. Sequencing used immunoSEQ multiplex PCR; TCRdb keeps in-frame clones, though not all of them. That table supplies the V and J calls and clone size; D and trimming were determined from the DNA. Here the sample spans 180,000 or so clones, roughly a tenth being singletons. A word on this clone: What it recognizes is unknown.

The CDR3 sequence is 10 residues long. Germline loops: CDR1 SNHLY, CDR2 FYNNEI. The sample comprised PBMCs. The chain combines TRBV2 with TRBJ2-5, with no clear D. The J call is in doubt because the DNA end fits TRBJ2-7 better. The clonotype originates from a woman aged 30 to 39 in good health and CMV-seropositive. The CDR3: CASRPHEQYF. The CDR3 DNA is TGTGCCAGCAGGCCCCACGAGCAGTACTTC.